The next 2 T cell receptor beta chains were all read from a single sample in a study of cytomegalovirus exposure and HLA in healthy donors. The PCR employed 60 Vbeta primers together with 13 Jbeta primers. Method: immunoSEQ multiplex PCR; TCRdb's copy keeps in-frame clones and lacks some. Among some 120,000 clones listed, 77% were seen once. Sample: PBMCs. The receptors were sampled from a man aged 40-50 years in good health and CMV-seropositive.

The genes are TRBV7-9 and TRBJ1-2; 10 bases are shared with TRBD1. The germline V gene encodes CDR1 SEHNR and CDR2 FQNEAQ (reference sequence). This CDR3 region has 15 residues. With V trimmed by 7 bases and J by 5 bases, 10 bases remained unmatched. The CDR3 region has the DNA TGTGCCAGCACCTCAACAGACAGGGGGCCATATGGCTACACCTTC. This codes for CASTSTDRGPYGYTF.

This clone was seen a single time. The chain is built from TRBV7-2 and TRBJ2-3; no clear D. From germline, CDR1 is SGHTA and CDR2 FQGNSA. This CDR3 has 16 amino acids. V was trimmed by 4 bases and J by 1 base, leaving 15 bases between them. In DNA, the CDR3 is TGTGCCAGCAGCTCCCGACACAGCCAAGGCACAGATACGCAGTATTTT. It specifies CASSSRHSQGTDTQYF.